The 10 T cell receptor beta chains below all came from one sample that was sequenced in a study of T cell repertoires in cytomegalovirus infection. MiXCR was run by TCRdb on the reads, yielding one entry per CDR3 protein. This sample has about 900,000 distinct CDR3 sequences; about 33% occur once, and the top ten carry about an eighth. The antigens of these receptors remain unknown. This specimen consisted of cultured CD8+ T cells from PBMCs, obtained from culture after CMV antigen stimulation. The receptors here all came from a human donor in good health (CMV status not recorded). Some clones in this sample may be carry-over from other donors' samples.

This clonotype occurred many times. This sequence joins TRBV7-2 and TRBJ2-3; 7 positions agree with TRBD2. CDR3 length: 17 amino acids. With 5 bases clipped from V and 3 bases from J, the junction kept 14 bases outside the gene matches. The germline CDR1 and CDR2 sequences are SGHTA and FQGNSA. CDR3 region: CASSPPWGGGGTDTQYF. For the CDR3, the DNA is TGTGCCAGCAGCCCCCCGTGGGGGGGGGGTGGGACAGATACGCAGTATTTT.

The chain joins TRBV6-1 to TRBJ1-2; D uncertain. Germline V CDR1 and CDR2: MNHNS, SASEGT. This CDR3 has 15 residues. The V gene lost 0 bases and the J gene lost 4 bases, with 12 bases spanning the gap. The CDR3 loop reads CASSEAPGYGYGYTF. CDR3 bases: TGTGCCAGCAGTGAAGCCCCCGGGTACGGCTATGGCTACACCTTC.

The chain couples TRBV27 to TRBJ2-7, with D tentatively TRBD1 or TRBD2 (5 bases each). The V gene's germline CDR1 is MNHEY and CDR2 SMNVEV (reference sequence). Trimming shortened V by 5 bases and J by 5 bases, and 19 bases separated the two germline ends. The CDR3 spans 15 residues. CDR3 sequence reads: CASSPYLGRPHEQYF. The CDR3 DNA sequence: TGTGCCAGCAGTCCATATCTGGGACGGCCCCACGAGCAGTACTTC.

Written as DNA, the CDR3 is TGTGCCAGCAGATCAGGGGCTCCCACAGATACGCAGTATTTT. It is translated as CASRSGAPTDTQYF. The V and J genes are TRBV27 and TRBJ2-3; D is perhaps TRBD1 (6 bases). There are 14 residues in the CDR3. Germline V gene data show CDR1 as MNHEY and CDR2 as SMNVEV (reference sequence). With 6 bases removed from V and 2 bases from J, the gap between germline ends came to 12 bases.

This clonotype appeared many times. The gene calls are TRBV6-6 and TRBJ2-2; 9 bases align to TRBD1. CDR3 size: 16 residues. V trimming: 2 bases; J trimming: 6 bases; junction bases outside the gene matches: 7. Germline V gene lookup returns CDR1 MNHNY and CDR2 SVGAGI (reference sequence). The CDR3 DNA follows: TGTGCCAGCAGTTACCGCCCGGGACAGGGAGCCGGGGAGCTGTTTTTT. Translating gives CASSYRPGQGAGELFF.

This chain joins TRBV7-9 and TRBJ2-2, with TRBD1 matching over 9 bases. Trimming cost V 6 bases and J 3 bases; bases outside gene matches: 8. The germline gives CDR1 SEHNR, CDR2 FQNEAQ (reference sequence). The CDR3 loop spans 16 amino acids. For the CDR3, the DNA is TGTGCCAGCAGTTACGGACAGGGGATGGACACCGGGGAGCTGTTTTTT. It encodes CASSYGQGMDTGELFF.

The V and J genes are TRBV24-1 and TRBJ2-5, with a tentative D call TRBD1 (6 bases). Germline V gene sequence: CDR1 KGHDR, CDR2 SFDVKD. With 4 bases removed from V and 1 base from J, the gap between germline ends came to 6 bases. This CDR3 has 13 residues. CDR3 bases: TGTGCCACCAGTGAGGACAGCCAAGAGACCCAGTACTTC. It translates to CATSEDSQETQYF.

CDR3 sequence reads: CASSLVRPDDGYTF. The DNA of the CDR3 is TGTGCCAGCAGTTTGGTTCGTCCGGATGATGGCTACACCTTC. This chain links TRBV6-6 with TRBJ1-2; D is ambiguous. Between the trimmed V and J ends, which lost 4 bases and 6 bases, there was a span of 15 bases. The CDR3 length is 14 residues. CDR1 is MNHNY, CDR2 SVGAGI, per germline (reference sequence).

The gene calls are TRBV6-1 and TRBJ2-3, with TRBD2 matching 7 bases. After removal of 6 bases from V and 2 bases from J, the junction contained 8 bases not matched to a gene. The length of the CDR3 is 15 residues. Germline V gene data show CDR1 as MNHNS and CDR2 as SASEGT. DNA of the CDR3: TGTGCCAGCAGCCTAAGTGGGAGGGACACAGATACGCAGTATTTT. As protein: CASSLSGRDTDTQYF.

V is TRBV20-1 and J is TRBJ1-2, with 9 bases lining up with TRBD1. Trimming at V came to 5 bases and at J to 6 bases, leaving 7 bases not matched to a gene. CDR1 DFQATT and CDR2 SNEGSKA come from the germline V gene (reference sequence). There are 13 residues in the CDR3. The CDR3 reads CSAFTGTGHGYTF. The CDR3 nucleotides read TGCAGTGCTTTTACCGGGACAGGGCATGGCTACACCTTC.